This entry lists 22 T cell receptor beta chains sequenced from one sample in a study of tissue T cells after allogeneic stem cell transplantation. Generated by immunoSEQ multiplex PCR, the TCRdb table keeps only in-frame clones and is missing some. The sample carries 6,000 to 8,000 clones, nearly 70% recorded once. This sample comprised tissue from the rectum, obtained at autopsy. The source of these receptors is a woman between 18 and 49 years old with breast cancer.

J is TRBJ1-2 and V is TRBV10-3; no reliable D call. Germline V gene data show CDR1 as ENHRY and CDR2 as SYGVKD. The CDR3 loop spans 13 amino acids. V lost 1 base to trimming and J lost 8 bases, with 11 bases between them. Here the CDR3 reads CAISEWVAEGYTF. CDR3 DNA sequence: TGTGCCATCAGTGAGTGGGTGGCTGAGGGCTACACCTTC.

The gene calls are TRBV3-1 (or the pseudogene TRBV3-2) and TRBJ2-7; tentative D call: TRBD1 (6 bases). Trimming pared 4 bases from V and 11 bases from J, leaving 21 bases between. The CDR3 sequence is 14 residues long. Germline V gives CDR1 LGHDT, CDR2 YNNKEL (reference sequence). The CDR3 loop is CASSLTAPRDKKYF. CDR3 DNA sequence: TGTGCCAGCAGCCTAACGGCGCCCCGGGACAAAAAGTACTTC.

V usage is TRBV30 and J usage is TRBJ1-4; the D is unclear. The V and J ends lost 3 bases and 2 bases respectively, with 10 bases between them. There are 14 residues in the CDR3. CDR1 and CDR2 (germline): GTSNPN, SVGIG (reference sequence). The CDR3 here is CAWSSVPTNEKLFF. CDR3 in DNA: TGTGCCTGGAGCTCGGTGCCCACTAATGAAAAACTGTTTTTT.

This clone turned up a few times. The V call is TRBV6-1, the J call TRBJ2-7, with 8 bases that match TRBD1. The CDR3 runs to 12 residues. Trimming at V came to 9 bases and at J to 6 bases, leaving 7 bases not matched to a gene. Looked up from germline, CDR1 is MNHNS and CDR2 is SASEGT. The CDR3: CASHRGTGEQYF. In DNA form, the CDR3 reads TGTGCCAGTCACAGGGGGACGGGCGAGCAGTACTTC.

This chain joins TRBV7-9 and TRBJ1-6; D remains ambiguous. The CDR3 extends over 14 amino acids. Trimming pared 1 base from V and 11 bases from J, leaving 12 bases between. Germline assignment: CDR1 SEHNR and CDR2 FQNEAQ (reference sequence). CDR3 coding DNA: TGTGCCAGCAGCTTAGTTGCGGGAGGAACACCCCTCCACTTT. Translated, it gives CASSLVAGGTPLHF.

The rearrangement uses TRBV27 and TRBJ2-3, with unresolved D. The V gene's germline CDR1 is MNHEY and CDR2 SMNVEV (reference sequence). The length of the CDR3 is 14 residues. V lost 4 bases to trimming and J lost 4 bases, with 12 bases between them. This CDR3 is CASSSPTPADTQYF. CDR3 DNA: TGTGCCAGCAGTTCCCCAACCCCCGCAGATACGCAGTATTTT.

The J gene is TRBJ2-6, the V gene TRBV12-1; the DNA was not compared with TRBD1, the D call given in the table. TRBV12-1 is listed as a pseudogene. The CDR3 has 21 amino acids. In DNA, the CDR3 is TGTGCCAGCAGCCGGATTATCCCCCCTGGGACAGTACACTCTGGGGCCAACGTCCTGACTTTC. This sequence encodes CASSRIIPPGTVHSGANVLTF.

The chain combines TRBV30 with TRBJ2-5; the D gene is possibly TRBD2 (7 bases). V lost 7 bases to trimming and J lost 2 bases, with 17 bases between them. Germline CDR1 GTSNPN, CDR2 SVGIG (reference sequence). The CDR3 extends over 14 amino acids. CDR3 residues: CASGGGGGQETQYF. The CDR3 region has the DNA TGTGCCTCTGGAGGGGGAGGGGGGCAAGAGACCCAGTACTTC.

By sample fraction, this clone is large. Different DNA sequences within this sample yield the same CDR3. This chain connects TRBV24-1 to TRBJ2-7; D is perhaps TRBD1 (5 bases). Germline V gives CDR1 KGHDR, CDR2 SFDVKD. This CDR3 has 11 amino acids. V was shortened by 9 bases and J by 4 bases, with 9 bases between the two germline ends. The CDR3 is CATSSGYEQYF. In nucleotides, the CDR3 is TGTGCCACCTCTTCAGGGTACGAGCAGTACTTC.

This chain joins TRBV4-3 and TRBJ1-5; D is uncertain. The germline V gene encodes CDR1 LGHNA and CDR2 YSLEER. CDR3 length: 16 residues. V was cut by 1 base and J by 2 bases, with 12 bases left in between. The CDR3 here is CASSQGYGYGNQPQHF. CDR3 sequence (DNA): TGCGCCAGCAGCCAAGGCTACGGGTATGGCAATCAGCCCCAGCATTTT.

This clone occurred once. The gene calls are TRBV5-6 and TRBJ2-5; tentatively, D is TRBD1 or TRBD2 (5 bases each). Trimming took 2 bases from V and 5 from J, leaving 22 bases between them. CDR3 length equals 17 residues. Germline V gives CDR1 SGHDT, CDR2 YYEEEE. CDR3 bases: TGTGCCAGCAGCTTAATAGGGGACCCCGCGGACCGCGAGACCCAGTACTTC. Translating gives CASSLIGDPADRETQYF.

The chain links TRBV2 to TRBJ2-7; perhaps TRBD1 as D (5 bases). Trimming cost V 3 bases and J 1 base, with 7 bases left between them. Germline values: CDR1 SNHLY, CDR2 FYNNEI. This CDR3 contains 13 residues. This CDR3 is CASSDGASYEQYF. CDR3 DNA sequence: TGTGCCAGCAGTGATGGGGCTTCCTACGAGCAGTACTTC.

This clone was detected a few times. This rearrangement joins TRBV6-1 to TRBJ2-7; D is unresolved. Looked up from germline, CDR1 is MNHNS and CDR2 is SASEGT. V was trimmed by 1 base and J by 0 bases, leaving 10 bases between them. The CDR3 spans 15 residues. CDR3 in DNA: TGTGCCAGCAGTGAAGTGGCAGGAGCCTCCTACGAGCAGTACTTC. Residues: CASSEVAGASYEQYF.

The chain has TRBV7-2 and TRBJ2-1; D uncertain. The germline CDR1 and CDR2 sequences are SGHTA and FQGNSA. The CDR3 covers 14 residues. V shed 7 bases and J shed 6 bases, with 16 bases lying between them. CDR3 nucleotides: TGTGCCAGCAACAAAGGATTGGGGTTCAATGAGCAGTTCTTC. Residues: CASNKGLGFNEQFF.

The rearrangement links TRBV12-3 or TRBV12-4 to TRBJ2-7; a possible D gene is TRBD2 (5 bases). V dropped 5 bases and J dropped 9 bases, with 14 bases sitting between them. This CDR3 is built from 12 residues. CDR3 loop: CASSPEGSRQYF. The DNA for the CDR3 is TGTGCCAGCAGTCCCGAGGGAAGTCGGCAGTACTTC.

The chain couples TRBV10-3 to TRBJ2-3; 10 positions agree with TRBD2. The germline V gene has CDR1 ENHRY and CDR2 SYGVKD. This CDR3 is 20 amino acids long. Germline trimming cut 0 bases from V and 4 bases from J; bases unmatched to any gene: 16. In nucleotides, the CDR3 is TGTGCCATCAGTGAGTCGGTCGGTCTAGCGGGAGAGGGTAGCGCAGATACGCAGTATTTT. Translation: CAISESVGLAGEGSADTQYF.

This clone was found a few times. This rearrangement joins TRBV5-6 to TRBJ1-2; 7 nucleotides align to TRBD1. The V gene's germline CDR1 is SGHDT and CDR2 YYEEEE. The CDR3 loop spans 13 amino acids. V was clipped by 7 bases and J by 6 bases; unmatched bases: 9. In nucleotides, the CDR3 is TGTGCCAGCTCCCGGACAGGTGTGGATGGCTACACCTTC. Translated: CASSRTGVDGYTF.

This chain connects TRBV21-1 to TRBJ2-5; TRBD2 is the table's D call and was not checked against the DNA. TRBV21-1 is a known pseudogene. The CDR3 is 17 residues long. As DNA, the CDR3 is TGTGCCAGCAGCAAAGAGTCGGCGGGGGGGTACCAAGAGACCCAGTACTTC. Its translation: CASSKESAGGYQETQYF.

The chain couples TRBV11-2 to TRBJ2-3, with D unresolved. The CDR3 covers 13 residues. Germline V gene data show CDR1 as SGHAT and CDR2 as FQNNGV. V lost 3 bases and J 1 base, leaving 5 bases between the germline ends. The CDR3 loop is CASSFPGTDTQYF. The CDR3 DNA sequence: TGTGCCAGCAGCTTCCCGGGCACAGATACGCAGTATTTT.

The gene calls are TRBV12-3 or TRBV12-4 and TRBJ2-7; D not certain. This CDR3 is 11 amino acids long. Trimming pared 1 base from V and 5 bases from J, leaving 3 bases between. CDR3 loop: CASSLDHEQYF. The CDR3 bases are TGTGCCAGCAGTTTAGACCACGAGCAGTACTTC.

CDR3 in amino acids: CASSPGLAVQETQYF. CDR3 nucleotides: TGTGCCAGCAGCCCGGGACTAGCGGTCCAAGAGACCCAGTACTTC. This sequence joins TRBV7-2 and TRBJ2-5, with 11 bases identical to TRBD2. CDR1 is SGHTA and CDR2 is FQGNSA in the germline V gene. The junction had 3 bases not matched to a gene; V was cut back by 5 bases and J by 1 base. The CDR3 is made up of 15 amino acids.

The chain employs TRBV19 and TRBJ2-7; D is unclear. The CDR3 has 15 amino acids. CDR1 and CDR2 (germline): LNHDA, SQIVND (reference sequence). The ends were cut back, 5 bases at V and 3 bases at J, with 17 bases in the middle. The CDR3 protein is CASSPRQARFYEQYF. In DNA form, the CDR3 reads TGTGCCAGTAGTCCCCGGCAGGCGAGATTCTACGAGCAGTACTTC.